This T cell receptor (beta chain) originates from a study of blood T cells in healthy people across ages. General study results and limits: Donor CMV status, an unknown factor, possibly confounded changes in expanded clonotypes.

With a J-beta primer mix and a sample-barcoded 5' primer, a second PCR ran roughly 6 to 12 cycles. MiXCR, applied by TCRdb to the 5' RACE reads, yields one record per CDR3 protein. The table records 1.5 million to 2 million distinct CDR3 sequences, about two fifths of them present only once. This clonotype was detected ten times or more. The antigen remains unidentified. Germline V gene lookup returns CDR1 KGHDR and CDR2 SFDVKD. The length of the CDR3 is 15 residues. The V and J ends lost 4 bases and 4 bases, in that order; junction bases with no gene match: 6. The sequencing sample was made of blood. This sequence was found in a human donor in good health. The gene calls are TRBV24-1 and TRBJ2-7; 10 bases map to TRBD1. CDR3 sequence (DNA): TGTGCCACCAGTGACCCCGGACAGGGGGGATACGAGCAGTACTTC. This encodes CATSDPGQGGYEQYF.